The 25 T cell receptor beta chains in this list originate from one sample, sequenced in a study of CD8 T cells in Susac syndrome. The RNA input was roughly 0.45 to 1 ug, and it was reverse transcribed with random hexamers. Using its own MiXCR run on the immunoSEQ multiplex PCR reads, TCRdb lists one record per CDR3 protein. The sample contains approximately 150,000 distinct CDR3 sequences, just under 95% of which appear only once. The material sequenced was CD4+ T cells from PBMCs. These receptors all stem from a human donor in good health.

The V gene is TRBV29-1, the J gene TRBJ2-5; TRBD2 might be the D (5 bases). V was clipped by 5 bases and J by 5 bases, with 18 bases between them. Germline CDR1 is SQVTM and CDR2 is ANQGSEA. The CDR3 covers 14 residues. In DNA form, the CDR3 reads TGCAGCGTTTCCCGAGCGGACCTGGGGGAGACCCAGTACTTC. Translated: CSVSRADLGETQYF.

The chain uses TRBV6-6 and TRBJ1-5, with D hard to call. The CDR3 is 14 amino acids. Between the trimmed V and J ends, which lost 2 bases and 7 bases, there was a span of 12 bases. CDR1 and CDR2 from the germline V gene are MNHNY and SVGAGI (reference sequence). The CDR3 loop reads CASSYAGVGQPQHF. As DNA, the CDR3 is TGTGCCAGCAGTTACGCAGGAGTTGGGCAGCCCCAGCATTTT.

V gene TRBV7-2 combines with J gene TRBJ2-4; D possibly corresponds to TRBD2 (5 bases). The CDR3 is 16 residues long. V was shortened by 0 bases and J by 5 bases, with 14 bases between the two germline ends. Germline-derived CDR1 and CDR2 are SGHTA and FQGNSA. The CDR3 coding sequence is TGTGCCAGCAGCTTAGCTGGGTCGGGGAACCAAAACATTCAGTACTTC. It encodes CASSLAGSGNQNIQYF.

The V call is TRBV29-1, the J call TRBJ2-7; D remains unclear. With 0 bases removed from V and 7 bases from J, the gap between germline ends came to 13 bases. This CDR3 contains 13 residues. The germline gives CDR1 SQVTM, CDR2 ANQGSEA. Here the CDR3 DNA reads TGCAGCGTTGAAGAGGGCCAAAGTCGGGAGCAGTACTTC. Translation: CSVEEGQSREQYF.

The chain joins TRBV29-1 to TRBJ1-3, with D unresolved. Per germline, CDR1 SQVTM and CDR2 ANQGSEA. The CDR3 covers 14 residues. The germline V and J ends were trimmed by 7 bases and 0 bases, with 13 bases remaining between them. The CDR3 DNA sequence: TGCAGCGCACTGACAAGTCTCTCTGGAAACACCATATATTTT. Translation: CSALTSLSGNTIYF.

This chain connects TRBV9 to TRBJ1-6, with D possibly TRBD1 on 5 matching bases. The germline V and J ends were trimmed by 0 bases and 10 bases, with 11 bases remaining between them. The germline V gene has CDR1 SGDLS and CDR2 YYNGEE. This CDR3 has 14 amino acids. The CDR3 DNA reads as TGTGCCAGCAGCGTAGACGAGGGGAAATCACCCCTCCACTTT. This translates into CASSVDEGKSPLHF.

This chain connects TRBV27 to TRBJ1-5; D call uncertain. The CDR3 contains 13 residues. Trimming left V 8 bases short and J 2 bases short, with 10 bases between. Germline V gene data show CDR1 as MNHEY and CDR2 as SMNVEV (reference sequence). CDR3 nucleotides: TGTGCCAGCCGACTGTGGGGCAATCAGCCCCAGCATTTT. It specifies CASRLWGNQPQHF.

The V and J genes are TRBV5-1 and TRBJ2-3; 7 nucleotides line up with TRBD2. Germline assignment: CDR1 SGHRS and CDR2 YFSETQ. The CDR3 sequence is 13 residues long. Trimming at V came to 7 bases and at J to 4 bases, leaving 6 bases not matched to a gene. Here the CDR3 reads CASGAGSADTQYF. In DNA form, the CDR3 reads TGCGCCAGCGGAGCGGGGAGCGCAGATACGCAGTATTTT.

This chain links TRBV6-2 or TRBV6-3 with TRBJ1-1; a possible D gene is TRBD1 (6 bases). The CDR3 has 12 amino acids. The germline CDR1 and CDR2 sequences are MNHEY and SVGEGT. V lost 5 bases and J 11 bases, leaving 15 bases between the germline ends. The CDR3 sequence is CASSARTDFAFF. The CDR3 DNA reads as TGTGCCAGCAGTGCGAGGACAGACTTCGCTTTCTTT.

The V and J genes are TRBV2 and TRBJ2-1; 9 positions agree with TRBD1. Germline V gene data show CDR1 as SNHLY and CDR2 as FYNNEI. V was clipped by 10 bases and J by 4 bases; unmatched bases: 11. This CDR3 is 15 amino acids long. The CDR3 protein is CATGKGQGIYNEQFF. As DNA, the CDR3 is TGTGCCACCGGAAAAGGACAGGGGATTTACAATGAGCAGTTCTTC.

The chain links TRBV20-1 to TRBJ2-2; the D is unclear. Germline assignment: CDR1 DFQATT and CDR2 SNEGSKA (reference sequence). Trimming left V 7 bases short and J 0 bases short, with 9 bases between. The CDR3 extends over 13 amino acids. The CDR3 nucleotides are TGCAGTGTAGGGCAGCCGAACACCGGGGAGCTGTTTTTT. Translation: CSVGQPNTGELFF.

V and J are TRBV5-1 and TRBJ2-5; TRBD2 aligns across 7 bases. V was pared by 4 bases and J by 2 bases, with 11 bases of the junction left unmatched. Per germline, CDR1 SGHRS and CDR2 YFSETQ. The CDR3 totals 16 residues. The CDR3 loop reads CASSPFASGGQETQYF. The CDR3 DNA reads TGCGCCAGCAGCCCTTTCGCTAGCGGAGGTCAAGAGACCCAGTACTTC.

J is TRBJ1-5 and V is TRBV7-2; a weak D match, TRBD1 (5 bases). Trimming removed 1 base from V and 3 bases from J, with 13 bases in between. There are 16 residues in the CDR3. Germline CDR1 and CDR2: SGHTA and FQGNSA. The CDR3 nucleotides are TGTGCCAGCAGCTTAGGGTCCCAGGGACTCAATCAGCCCCAGCATTTT. As protein: CASSLGSQGLNQPQHF.

This rearrangement joins TRBV28 to TRBJ2-7; D remains unclear. Germline CDR1 is MDHEN and CDR2 is SYDVKM. V lost 11 bases to trimming and J lost 2 bases, with 7 bases between them. The CDR3 totals 10 residues. The CDR3 is CAVGAYEQYF. CDR3 DNA sequence: TGTGCCGTCGGCGCCTACGAGCAGTACTTC. The full variable domain, completed using reference TRBV28 and TRBJ2-7, is DVKVTQSSRYLVKRTGEKVFLECVQDMDHENMFWYRQDPGLGLRLIYFSYDVKMKEKGDIPEGYSVSREKKERFSLILESASTNQTSMYLCAVGAYEQYFGPGTRLTVT.

The chain has TRBV4-1 and TRBJ2-1; 7 positions agree with TRBD1. Germline CDR1 reads MGHRA; CDR2 reads YSYEKL. This CDR3 comprises 18 residues. V was clipped by 5 bases and J by 0 bases; unmatched bases: 13. The CDR3 DNA sequence: TGCGCCAGCAGCTCCCGGCCGCGGACAGGAAGCTCCTACAATGAGCAGTTCTTC. Its protein product is CASSSRPRTGSSYNEQFF.

V usage is TRBV19 and J usage is TRBJ2-5; D is perhaps TRBD1 or TRBD2 (6 bases each). CDR3 size: 13 residues. Trimming removed 7 bases at V and 4 bases at J, with 13 bases between. Per germline, CDR1 LNHDA and CDR2 SQIVND (reference sequence). CDR3 region: CASNTGRRETQYF. The CDR3 DNA is TGTGCCAGTAATACAGGGAGGCGAGAGACCCAGTACTTC.

This clonotype was counted a single time. The chain has TRBV6-1 and TRBJ2-2; TRBD2 matches at 7 bases. The germline gives CDR1 MNHNS, CDR2 SASEGT. Unmatched junction bases numbered 8, after V lost 9 bases and J lost 1 base. CDR3 length equals 15 residues. CDR3 in amino acids: CASHPSGLNTGELFF. The CDR3 coding sequence is TGTGCCAGTCATCCTAGCGGCCTGAACACCGGGGAGCTGTTTTTT.

This chain connects TRBV5-6 to TRBJ1-2; tentatively, D is TRBD1 (6 bases). The germline V and J ends were trimmed by 1 base and 1 base, with 8 bases remaining between them. Germline V gene lookup returns CDR1 SGHDT and CDR2 YYEEEE. The CDR3 totals 14 residues. The CDR3 DNA follows: TGTGCCAGCAGCTTGACAGGGCTTAACTATGGCTACACCTTC. Translation gives CASSLTGLNYGYTF.

This chain joins TRBV20-1 and TRBJ2-5, with 9 bases that match TRBD2. Germline V CDR1 and CDR2: DFQATT, SNEGSKA (reference sequence). The CDR3 totals 13 residues. This chain's CDR3 is CPRGGRGPETQYF. CDR3 in DNA: TGCCCGCGGGGGGGCAGGGGTCCAGAGACCCAGTACTTC.

V gene TRBV6-1 combines with J gene TRBJ2-2, with D tentatively TRBD1 or TRBD2 (6 bases each). The CDR3 consists of 16 residues. V shed 5 bases and J shed 5 bases, with 18 bases lying between them. Germline values: CDR1 MNHNS, CDR2 SASEGT. The CDR3: CASSRAGGPRTGELFF. The CDR3 DNA sequence: TGTGCCAGCAGTAGAGCTGGGGGGCCTAGGACCGGGGAGCTGTTTTTT.

The chain employs TRBV9 and TRBJ2-5; 11 bases are shared with TRBD2. V shed 4 bases, J shed 2 bases, and the junction held 7 bases outside the gene matches. CDR1 is SGDLS and CDR2 is YYNGEE in the germline V gene. The CDR3 totals 16 residues. In DNA form, the CDR3 reads TGTGCCAGCAGCCTCGTAGCGGGGGGGAGTCAAGAGACCCAGTACTTC. Translated, it gives CASSLVAGGSQETQYF. Together with reference TRBV9 and TRBJ2-5, the CDR3 gives the full variable domain: DSGVTQTPKHLITATGQRVTLRCSPRSGDLSVYWYQQSLDQGLQFLIQYYNGEERAKGNILERFSAQQFPDLHSELNLSSLELGDSALYFCASSLVAGGSQETQYFGPGTRLLVL.

The rearrangement uses TRBV15 and TRBJ2-1; TRBD2 matches 10 bases. After removal of 2 bases from V and 9 bases from J, the junction contained 7 bases not matched to a gene. CDR1 is LNHNV, CDR2 YYDKDF, per germline (reference sequence). The CDR3 is made up of 15 amino acids. CDR3 bases: TGTGCCACCAGCAGACCCAGCGGGGGGGCTGGTGAGCAGTTCTTC. It yields the protein CATSRPSGGAGEQFF.

This chain links TRBV29-1 with TRBJ2-1; D may correspond to TRBD1 or TRBD2 (5 bases each). The CDR3 totals 13 residues. Trimming pared 3 bases from V and 5 bases from J, leaving 11 bases between. Germline CDR1 reads SQVTM; CDR2 reads ANQGSEA. The CDR3, as DNA: TGCAGCGTTGATCGGAGAGGGGACAATGAGCAGTTCTTC. Encoded protein: CSVDRRGDNEQFF.

The chain uses TRBV7-9 and TRBJ2-1; 8 bases are shared with TRBD2. This CDR3 has 16 amino acids. CDR1 and CDR2 (germline): SEHNR, FQNEAQ (reference sequence). V dropped 1 base and J dropped 4; count of bases not matched to a gene: 6. The CDR3 region has the DNA TGTGCCAGCAGCTTAGGGGGCGGGGGGTTATACAATGAGCAGTTCTTC. This gives the protein CASSLGGGGLYNEQFF.

This chain connects TRBV6-1 to TRBJ2-7; 7 bases are a match to TRBD2. J was trimmed by 5 bases and V by 6 bases; bases with no gene match: 7. The CDR3 has 13 amino acids. Germline lookup yields CDR1 MNHNS and CDR2 SASEGT. The CDR3 DNA follows: TGTGCCAGCAGGGCGGGAGTCGACCACGAGCAGTACTTC. It encodes CASRAGVDHEQYF.